Shown below are 20 T cell receptor beta chains from a single sample sequenced in a study of human T cells and chemical hapten exposure (dated by TCRdb to the early 2020s). The library was built by means of RACE. The data were produced on a NextSeq 500. The public sequencing data were trimmed at Q25 with fastp and processed into clonotypes with MiXCR by TCRdb, which kept only in-frame beta chains. CDR3 protein duplicates are merged, each entry listing the most common genes and DNA. The sample table shows some 340,000 distinct CDR3 sequences, and roughly 6.9% are seen once. In total, the top ten clones hold 8.4% of the sample. Sample time point, as interpreted from the label and publication: patch test 1, 2 weeks after DPC sensitization. Per the publication, the treatment or condition label means: therapeutic diphenylcyclopropenone sensitization with weekly scalp DPC. The specimen was whole blood, collected in connection with sensitization to the hapten diphenylcyclopropenone (DPC). All receptors come from a woman between 18 and 30 years old with alopecia areata. Some clones in this sample may be carry-over from other donors' samples.

The sample holds a few counts of this clonotype. The rearrangement uses TRBV7-2 and TRBJ1-4; D is undetermined. V gave up 2 bases and J gave up 8 bases, with 12 bases separating them. This CDR3 is 14 amino acids long. Per germline, CDR1 SGHTA and CDR2 FQGNSA. The CDR3 nucleotides are TGTGCCAGCAGCTTACGTAGGGAGGAAGAAAAACTGTTTTTT. Its protein is CASSLRREEEKLFF.

This clonotype was picked up a small number of times. V usage is TRBV18 and J usage is TRBJ1-3; unclear D gene. Germline CDR1 KGHSH, CDR2 LQKENI. The length of the CDR3 is 17 residues. The V gene lost 0 bases and the J gene lost 0 bases, with 12 bases spanning the gap. CDR3 loop: CASSPPLSGYSGNTIYF. CDR3 in DNA: TGTGCCAGCTCACCACCACTATCTGGCTACTCTGGAAACACCATATATTTT.

Only a few counts were recorded for this clonotype. The chain employs TRBV13 and TRBJ2-6; no clear D gene. The CDR3 runs 19 residues. V dropped 3 bases and J dropped 0 bases, with 18 bases sitting between them. The germline V gene has CDR1 PRHDT and CDR2 FYEKMQ (reference sequence). CDR3 coding DNA: TGTGCCAGCAGCTTCTCGCTGGCAGGCTTTTCCTCTGGGGCCAACGTCCTGACTTTC. It encodes CASSFSLAGFSSGANVLTF.

The chain uses TRBV28 and TRBJ2-7, with D possibly being TRBD1 (7 bases). The CDR3 totals 14 residues. V was trimmed by 4 bases and J by 2 bases, leaving 12 bases between them. In germline, CDR1 is MDHEN, CDR2 SYDVKM. CDR3 DNA sequence: TGTGCCAGCAGTTACAGGGGAGGCCCCTACGAGCAGTACTTC. Amino acid sequence: CASSYRGGPYEQYF.

V is TRBV27 and J is TRBJ1-2, with D possibly TRBD1 on 5 matching bases. Germline CDR1 and CDR2: MNHEY and SMNVEV (reference sequence). V was trimmed by 7 bases and J by 2 bases, leaving 26 bases between them. The CDR3 covers 18 residues. The CDR3 DNA reads as TGTGCCAGCAAGACCCTTTGGAGTAGGGGATCTGAGAACTATGGCTACACCTTC. Protein product: CASKTLWSRGSENYGYTF.

The chain combines TRBV12-3 or TRBV12-4 with TRBJ1-4; 8 nucleotides line up with TRBD1. This CDR3 has 13 residues. The junction had 6 bases not matched to a gene; V was cut back by 10 bases and J by 5 bases. CDR3: CATRTGTNEKLFF. The DNA for the CDR3 is TGTGCCACCAGGACAGGGACGAATGAAAAACTGTTTTTT.

This clonotype was seen ten or more times. This chain joins TRBV6-2 or TRBV6-3 and TRBJ2-1, with D possibly being TRBD1 (5 bases). With 4 bases removed from V and 12 bases from J, the gap between germline ends came to 16 bases. Germline V gene lookup returns CDR1 MNHEY and CDR2 SVGEGT. The CDR3 consists of 13 residues. This CDR3 is CASSSTGIGWQFF. CDR3 coding DNA: TGTGCCAGCAGTTCCACAGGAATTGGCTGGCAGTTCTTC.

This clonotype turned up a few times. The chain combines TRBV11-2 with TRBJ2-7; D might be TRBD1 or TRBD2, each matching 7 bases. Germline V gene lookup returns CDR1 SGHAT and CDR2 FQNNGV. The V end was cut by 5 bases, the J end by 0 bases, with 14 bases between. This CDR3 contains 15 residues. The CDR3 nucleotides read TGTGCCAGCAGCCCCAGGGGGGGGCTCTCCTACGAGCAGTACTTC. Protein sequence: CASSPRGGLSYEQYF. The complete variable domain, with remaining parts taken from reference TRBV11-2 and TRBJ2-7, reads EAGVAQSPRYKIIEKRQSVAFWCNPISGHATLYWYQQILGQGPKLLIQFQNNGVVDDSQLPKDRFSAERLKGVDSTLKIQPAKLEDSAVYLCASSPRGGLSYEQYFGPGTRLTVT.

In its sample, this clonotype was seen many times. The V gene is TRBV6-5, the J gene TRBJ2-7; tentative D call: TRBD1 (6 bases). CDR3 length equals 14 residues. V was trimmed by 4 bases and J by 2 bases, leaving 12 bases between them. Germline CDR1 and CDR2: MNHEY and SVGAGI. The CDR3 here is CASSSGTGTYEQYF. CDR3 nucleotides: TGTGCCAGCAGTTCGGGAACAGGGACCTACGAGCAGTACTTC.

This chain links TRBV4-3 with TRBJ2-1, with D possibly being TRBD2 (5 bases). The CDR3 sequence is 15 residues long. The germline V gene has CDR1 LGHNA and CDR2 YSLEER. Between the trimmed V and J ends, which lost 0 bases and 5 bases, there was a span of 11 bases. The CDR3 DNA is TGCGCCAGCAGCCAAGACAGCGGTCTAAACAATGAGCAGTTCTTC. Translated: CASSQDSGLNNEQFF.

This clonotype has a count of ten or more. The CDR3 region has the DNA TGCGCCAGCAGCCAGGGGGCCGTAGATACGCAGTATTTT. Encoded protein: CASSQGAVDTQYF. This chain uses TRBV4-1 with TRBJ2-3; tentatively, D is TRBD1 (6 bases). The CDR3 runs 13 residues. Trimming took 3 bases from V and 5 from J, leaving 9 bases between them. Germline V CDR1 and CDR2: MGHRA, YSYEKL.

This clonotype was counted only a few times. V gene TRBV20-1 combines with J gene TRBJ2-1; D ambiguous. This CDR3 spans 14 amino acids. V was cut by 6 bases and J by 3 bases, with 15 bases left in between. Germline assignment: CDR1 DFQATT and CDR2 SNEGSKA (reference sequence). The CDR3 region is CSALLTTIYNEQFF. CDR3 coding DNA: TGCAGTGCCCTACTGACCACCATCTACAATGAGCAGTTCTTC.

The sample holds many counts of this clonotype. The chain carries TRBV6-2 or TRBV6-3 and TRBJ2-3, with 9 bases identical to TRBD1. The CDR3 runs 16 residues. The germline V gene encodes CDR1 MNHEY and CDR2 SVGEGT. V gave up 5 bases and J gave up 2 bases; unmatched junction bases: 8. The CDR3 is CASSMDRGAPTDTQYF. The CDR3 region has the DNA TGTGCCAGCAGTATGGACAGGGGCGCTCCCACAGATACGCAGTATTTT.

The chain joins TRBV12-3 or TRBV12-4 to TRBJ1-3; the D gene is possibly TRBD1 (6 bases). The CDR3 length is 13 residues. Trimming removed 4 bases from V and 6 bases from J, with 10 bases in between. Here the CDR3 DNA reads TGTGCCAGCAGTTCAGGACAGTTAAACACCATATATTTT. The encoded protein is CASSSGQLNTIYF.

J is TRBJ1-5 and V is TRBV27, with a tentative D call TRBD1 (5 bases). The germline V gene has CDR1 MNHEY and CDR2 SMNVEV (reference sequence). The length of the CDR3 is 16 residues. V shed 7 bases and J shed 4 bases, with 20 bases lying between them. CDR3: CASTRLGATRNQPQHF. CDR3 nucleotide sequence: TGTGCCAGCACCCGTCTAGGGGCGACCCGAAATCAGCCCCAGCATTTT.

This clonotype has a count of ten or more. The V and J genes are TRBV27 and TRBJ2-3; 12 nucleotides match TRBD2. CDR1 and CDR2 (germline): MNHEY, SMNVEV (reference sequence). Trimming at V came to 1 base and at J to 2 bases, leaving 1 base not matched to a gene. There are 16 residues in the CDR3. The CDR3 sequence is CASSLWTSGDTDTQYF. The CDR3 coding sequence is TGTGCCAGCAGTTTATGGACTAGCGGGGACACAGATACGCAGTATTTT.

The chain couples TRBV4-3 to TRBJ1-6, with D hard to call. The CDR3 loop spans 15 amino acids. CDR1 and CDR2 (germline): LGHNA, YSLEER. V was trimmed by 4 bases and J by 9 bases, leaving 16 bases between them. CDR3 region: CASSRSTAWGSPLHF. CDR3 nucleotide sequence: TGCGCCAGCAGCCGTTCAACGGCCTGGGGTTCACCCCTCCACTTT.

The chain has TRBV14 and TRBJ2-2, with D unresolved. Deletions cut 1 base from V and 5 bases from J, with 8 bases between. CDR1 is SGHDN and CDR2 is FVKESK in the germline V gene. CDR3 length equals 14 residues. CDR3 nucleotide sequence: TGTGCCAGCAGCCAAGCATCGGTAACCGGGGAGCTGTTTTTT. This translates into CASSQASVTGELFF.

The chain links TRBV18 to TRBJ1-1; the D is unclear. The CDR3 has 17 residues. Germline V gene sequence: CDR1 KGHSH, CDR2 LQKENI. Trimming removed 4 bases at V and 1 base at J, with 19 bases between. The DNA of the CDR3 is TGTGCCAGCTCACGTAATACAGTGGCCGTCGCGAACACTGAAGCTTTCTTT. Translated: CASSRNTVAVANTEAFF. Combining the CDR3 with reference TRBV18 and TRBJ1-1 gives the whole variable domain NAGVMQNPRHLVRRRGQEARLRCSPMKGHSHVYWYRQLPEEGLKFMVYLQKENIIDESGMPKERFSAEFPKEGPSILRIQQVVRGDSAAYFCASSRNTVAVANTEAFFGQGTRLTVV.

This clonotype occurred many times. The V and J genes are TRBV4-2 and TRBJ2-1; either TRBD1 or TRBD2 may supply D (6 bases each). Trimming pared 0 bases from V and 2 bases from J, leaving 11 bases between. The CDR3 runs 16 residues. The germline V gene encodes CDR1 LGHNA and CDR2 YNFKEQ. The CDR3, as DNA: TGTGCCAGCAGCCAAGAATACGGGGGCCCCTACAATGAGCAGTTCTTC. This encodes CASSQEYGGPYNEQFF.